This T cell receptor beta chain was identified during a study of blood T cell repertoires in COVID-19. Looking at the study overall: The samples span acute and convalescent COVID-19 from the United States, Italy and Spain.

Data came from immunoSEQ multiplex PCR; TCRdb stores just in-frame clones and leaves some out. The table has about 210,000 clones, roughly 82% seen once. The germline V gene has CDR1 SNHLY and CDR2 FYNNEI. The CDR3 sequence is 15 residues long. Unmatched junction bases numbered 5, after V lost 6 bases and J lost 1 base. The sample comprised peripheral blood. V gene TRBV2 combines with J gene TRBJ2-7; TRBD1 aligns across 11 bases. This clonotype was sampled from a woman aged 60 to 75 with COVID-19, enrolled during active disease. The CDR3 DNA sequence: TGTGCCAGCAGCAGAGGGACAGGGGGGTCCTACGAGCAGTACGTC. Its translation: CASSRGTGGSYEQYV.